This is a list of T cell receptor beta chains from one sample in a study of T cell changes during pregnancy in multiple sclerosis. Assay used: immunoSEQ multiplex PCR; TCRdb lists only in-frame clones, some missing. The data contain about 80,000 clones, about 91% of them singletons. Sample: peripheral blood, taken before pregnancy. These receptors originate from a female donor with multiple sclerosis, enrolled in a pregnancy study. CDR3s include the opening cysteine and the closing phenylalanine or tryptophan. A D gene is named only where the DNA matches it firmly. For some rows the clone size is stated as once, few or many, or as a class when expanded; others skip it.

>14|-|TRBJ2-7|-|TRBV19
TGTGCCAGTAGTCCGACGACAGGATTCTACGAGCAGTACTTC
CASSPTTGFYEQYF
>12|-|TRBJ2-2|-|TRBV11-2
TGTGCCAGCAGCTTATATCGGGGGGAGCTGTTTTTT
CASSLYRGELFF
>14|once|TRBJ2-3|-|TRBV2
TGTGCCAGCAGTGAGCTAGCGAACCCAGATACGCAGTATTTT
CASSELANPDTQYF
>14|-|TRBJ2-7|-|TRBV5-4
TGTGCCAGCAGCTTAGGAGGGAGCTCCTACGAGCAGTACTTC
CASSLGGSSYEQYF
>15|-|TRBJ2-7|-|TRBV5-1
TGCGCCAGCAGCTTGGTTGGCGGGACCCTACGCGAGCAGTACTTC
CASSLVGGTLREQYF
>19|-|TRBJ2-7|TRBD2|TRBV27
TGTGCCAGCAGTCGTTCTCCTAGTGTACTAGCGGGAGTTTTCTACGAGCAGTACTTC
CASSRSPSVLAGVFYEQYF
>16|-|TRBJ2-4|-|TRBV19
TGTGCCAGTAGTATATCGGAGGGTCTAGCCAAAAACATTCAGTACTTC
CASSISEGLAKNIQYF
>18|-|TRBJ1-5|TRBD1|TRBV19
TGTGCCAGTACCGACGGGACAGGTGGGATTAATAGCAATCAGCCCCAGCATTTT
CASTDGTGGINSNQPQHF
>16|-|TRBJ2-3|TRBD1|TRBV28
TGTGCCAGCAGCTCCTACCGGGACAGTTCTCTCCATACGCAGTATTTT
CASSSYRDSSLHTQYF
>15|-|TRBJ1-5|TRBD1|TRBV15
TGTGCCACCAGCAGAGGGACAGGGGGTCTGTGGCCCCAGCATTTT
CATSRGTGGLWPQHF
>15|-|TRBJ1-5|-|TRBV28
TGTGCCAGCAGCACTCGGACAGACAGATTGCAGCCCCAGCATTTT
CASSTRTDRLQPQHF
>14|-|TRBJ1-5|TRBD1|TRBV28
TGTGCCAGCATACGGACAGGGAACAATCAGCCCCAGCATTTT
CASIRTGNNQPQHF
>12|-|TRBJ1-2|-|TRBV6-1
TGTGCCAGCACGGACAGTTACTATGGCTACACCTTC
CASTDSYYGYTF
>13|-|TRBJ1-2|TRBD1|TRBV7-9
TGTGCCAGCAGCTTAGGACAGGGTCATGGCTACACCTTC
CASSLGQGHGYTF
>13|few|TRBJ1-2|TRBD1|TRBV18
TGTGCCAGCTCTCTTACAGGGGCCTATGGCTACACCTTC
CASSLTGAYGYTF
>13|-|TRBJ2-1|-|TRBV7-9
TGTGCCAGCAGCCAGACTAGCTACAATGAGCAGTTCTTC
CASSQTSYNEQFF
>13|-|TRBJ2-7|TRBD1|TRBV7-3
TGTGCCAGCAGCTTAATAACAGGGGGAGAGCAGTACTTC
CASSLITGGEQYF
>14|-|TRBJ2-7|TRBD2|TRBV28
TGTGCCAGCACCGTAGCGGGGGACTCCTACGAGCAGTACTTC
CASTVAGDSYEQYF
>15|-|TRBJ2-1|-|TRBV2
TGTGCCAGCAGGAAGACTATATTCTCCTACAATGAGCAGTTCTTC
CASRKTIFSYNEQFF
>15|once|TRBJ1-3|TRBD1|TRBV7-9
TGTGCCAGCACCCTGACAGGGGACTCTGGAAACACCATATATTTT
CASTLTGDSGNTIYF
>15|-|TRBJ2-1|-|TRBV27
TGTGCCAGCAGTCAAATACAGGGATCCGGCAATGAGCAGTTCTTC
CASSQIQGSGNEQFF
>16|-|TRBJ2-5|TRBD2|TRBV7-2
TGTGCCAGCAGCTTAGCCCTAGCGGAGCGTAGGTGGACCCAGTACTTC
CASSLALAERRWTQYF
>15|-|TRBJ2-1|-|TRBV18
TGTGCCAGCTCACCAAACCAGGGCTCCTACAATGAGCAGTTCTTC
CASSPNQGSYNEQFF
>13|-|TRBJ2-1|-|TRBV2
TGTGCCACCCGGGAGTTGGTAAACAATGAGCAGTTCTTC
CATRELVNNEQFF
>14|-|TRBJ2-5|-|TRBV6-5
TGTGCCAGCAGTTACCGCTCAGGGATGGAGACCCAGTACTTC
CASSYRSGMETQYF
>14|once|TRBJ2-3|-|TRBV7-2
TGTGCCACCCTTTTGGGGAGTATCCCAGATACGCAGTATTTT
CATLLGSIPDTQYF
>15|-|TRBJ2-7|TRBD1|TRBV7-8
TGTGCCAGCAGCGGGACCCAGGGGGCCGACTACGAGCAGTACTTC
CASSGTQGADYEQYF
>14|-|TRBJ1-1|TRBD1|TRBV6-1
TGTGCCAGCAGGGGGACAGGGCTGGCGTTAGAAGCTTTCTTT
CASRGTGLALEAFF
>15|-|TRBJ2-1|TRBD1|TRBV7-2
TGTGCCAGCAGCCGGACAGGGGGAACCTACAATGAGCAGTTCTTC
CASSRTGGTYNEQFF